This T cell receptor (beta chain) was sequenced for a study of T cell responses to AZD1222 COVID-19 vaccine. Study-wide results and caveats: CD4 TCRs covered the whole spike, strongest at regions 160-218 and 743-854. Sampling captured repertoires only after the peak T cell response.

This table comes from immunoSEQ multiplex PCR, and its TCRdb copy is limited to in-frame clones, with some not included. The table includes 140,000 or so clones, roughly 94% detected once. Comments on this clone: The antigen is not known.

The length of the CDR3 is 15 residues. The V gene's germline CDR1 is LNHNV and CDR2 YYDKDF (reference sequence). Deletions cut 0 bases from V and 3 bases from J, with 12 bases between. Sequencing was performed on peripheral blood, taken on day 0 of AZD1222 vaccination. The sequence was collected from an adult in good health. The gene calls are TRBV15 and TRBJ2-7; D is unresolved. CDR3 in DNA: TGTGCCACCAGCAGAGATCCAGGAACCCTCTACGAGCAGTACTTC. Amino acids: CATSRDPGTLYEQYF.